These 27 T cell receptor beta chains came from one sample sequenced in a study of shared clonotypes between healthy human individuals (dated by TCRdb to between 2020 and 2021). Library preparation was by the immunoSEQ multiplex PCR assay. TCRdb took over this immuneACCESS table, retaining in-frame rearrangements with V and J assigned. Such tables are incomplete; in checked studies, under half of the missing clones stem from an unresolved V gene, and the remainder is unexplained. Here the sample has fewer than 2.5 million clones; 93% occur a single time. Clones ranked in the top ten supply about 0.34% of the sample. The source material was naive CD4+ T cells from PBMCs. Interpreted using the paper, the cell subset or site label stands for: CD45RA+ positively selected. These receptors originate from a man aged 18-30 years in good health. Some clones in this sample may be carry-over from other donors' samples.

The chain recombines TRBV27 with TRBJ2-3; 9 bases are a match to TRBD1. Germline loops: CDR1 MNHEY, CDR2 SMNVEV (reference sequence). V lost 5 bases, J lost 6 bases, and 6 bases stayed unmatched. This CDR3 has 14 residues. The DNA of the CDR3 is TGTGCCAGCAGTCGGGACAGGGCAAGTGATACGCAGTATTTT. This translates into CASSRDRASDTQYF.

The rearrangement links TRBV6-1 to TRBJ2-2, with D possibly being TRBD1 (6 bases). Germline V gene lookup returns CDR1 MNHNS and CDR2 SASEGT. The CDR3 spans 15 residues. With 0 bases removed from V and 5 bases from J, the gap between germline ends came to 10 bases. Here the CDR3 DNA reads TGTGCCAGCAGTGAAGCGTGGGGGCGGACCGGGGAGCTGTTTTTT. It codes for CASSEAWGRTGELFF.

The chain couples TRBV7-3 to TRBJ2-1, with D uncertain. The length of the CDR3 is 15 residues. Trimming cost V 1 base and J 5 bases, with 12 bases left between them. Germline V gene lookup returns CDR1 SGHTA and CDR2 FQGTGA. DNA of the CDR3: TGTGCCAGCAGCTTAAGCGGTAGGCAAAACAATGAGCAGTTCTTC. This gives the protein CASSLSGRQNNEQFF.

The gene calls are TRBV7-2 and TRBJ2-5, with D tentatively TRBD1 (5 bases). The germline gives CDR1 SGHTA, CDR2 FQGNSA. The CDR3 extends over 14 amino acids. V shed 5 bases and J shed 5 bases, with 15 bases lying between them. CDR3 in amino acids: CASSPRARRETQYF. Written as DNA, the CDR3 is TGTGCCAGCAGCCCCAGGGCAAGACGGGAGACCCAGTACTTC.

This clone appeared once. The chain couples TRBV9 to TRBJ2-3, with 10 bases that match TRBD2. CDR3 length equals 17 residues. V lost 0 bases to trimming and J lost 5 bases; unmatched junction nucleotides: 9. Germline V gene sequence: CDR1 SGDLS, CDR2 YYNGEE. The CDR3 DNA sequence: TGTGCCAGCAGCGTAGAGGTTGGGCTAGCGGGAGTAGATACGCAGTATTTT. This translates into CASSVEVGLAGVDTQYF.

A word on this clone: This sequence may be a read error, since a much larger clone differs from it by one base. The chain recombines TRBV2 with TRBJ2-5, with D unresolved. The CDR3 loop spans 11 amino acids. V was trimmed by 8 bases and J by 1 base, leaving 5 bases between them. The V gene's germline CDR1 is SNHLY and CDR2 FYNNEI. CDR3 coding DNA: TGTGCCAGCGCACCCCAAGAGACCCAGTACTTC. Translated, it gives CASAPQETQYF.

The CDR3 loop is CAIGSRAGNNEKLFF. In DNA form, the CDR3 reads TGTGCCATCGGCTCGAGGGCAGGGAATAATGAAAAACTGTTTTTT. The J gene is TRBJ1-4, the V gene TRBV10-3; D may be TRBD1 (5 bases). The length of the CDR3 is 15 residues. The germline V gene encodes CDR1 ENHRY and CDR2 SYGVKD. V lost 8 bases and J lost 4, with 17 bases in between.

Regarding this clone: The same CDR3 also results from other DNA sequences found in this sample. The V and J genes are TRBV6-5 and TRBJ1-5; D not resolved. Per the germline V gene, CDR1 is MNHEY and CDR2 is SVGAGI. The length of the CDR3 is 14 residues. Trimming left V 2 bases short and J 2 bases short, with 7 bases between. Here the CDR3 reads CASSYVQGNQPQHF. CDR3 DNA: TGTGCCAGCAGTTACGTCCAGGGCAATCAGCCCCAGCATTTT.

The CDR3 DNA reads as TGTGCCAGCAGCTTAGTCGGGACTAGCGTTCAAGAGACCCAGTACTTC. Translation gives CASSLVGTSVQETQYF. The chain combines TRBV7-2 with TRBJ2-5, with TRBD2 matching 10 bases. J lost 2 bases, V lost 1 base, and 4 bases had no gene match. The germline V gene encodes CDR1 SGHTA and CDR2 FQGNSA. The CDR3 totals 16 residues.

The rearrangement joins TRBV9 to TRBJ2-5, with D perhaps assigned TRBD1 or TRBD2 (6 bases each). The CDR3 has 13 amino acids. V shed 3 bases and J shed 5 bases, with 11 bases lying between them. Germline V lookup: CDR1 SGDLS, CDR2 YYNGEE. CDR3 coding DNA: TGTGCCAGCAGCGCAACAGGGAGGGAGACCCAGTACTTC. Its translation is CASSATGRETQYF.

The chain couples TRBV7-8 to TRBJ1-2; D is unresolved. Trimming stripped 1 base from V and 7 bases from J, with 10 bases between. The CDR3 extends over 13 amino acids. The germline CDR1 and CDR2 sequences are SGHVS and FQNEAQ. The CDR3 sequence is CASSLVSAGGYTF. CDR3 bases: TGTGCCAGCAGCTTAGTTTCGGCCGGTGGCTACACCTTC.

The rearrangement joins TRBV2 to TRBJ1-5, with D unresolved. This CDR3 contains 11 residues. V lost 8 bases, J lost 7 bases, and 9 bases lay in between. Per the germline V gene, CDR1 is SNHLY and CDR2 is FYNNEI. Here the CDR3 DNA reads TGTGCCAGCTCGTCCGACCAGCCCCAGCATTTT. Translating gives CASSSDQPQHF.

A remark on this clone: Other DNA sequences from this sample encode an identical CDR3 as well. This chain uses TRBV5-1 with TRBJ2-7, with TRBD2 as a possible D gene (5 bases). Germline V lookup: CDR1 SGHRS, CDR2 YFSETQ. The CDR3 loop spans 15 amino acids. Trimming stripped 4 bases from V and 0 bases from J, with 14 bases between. The CDR3 loop is CASSPRTGNSYEQYF. The CDR3, as DNA: TGCGCCAGCAGCCCGAGAACCGGGAACTCCTACGAGCAGTACTTC.

This clone was observed a single time. The CDR3 nucleotides read TGTGCCACCAGCAGAGAGGCAGGGGCAGAGCGGGGTTACAATGAGCAGTTCTTC. Amino acids: CATSREAGAERGYNEQFF. The J gene is TRBJ2-1, the V gene TRBV15; D possibly corresponds to TRBD2 (7 bases). This CDR3 has 18 amino acids. The germline V gene encodes CDR1 LNHNV and CDR2 YYDKDF (reference sequence). Trimming left V 0 bases short and J 4 bases short, with 19 bases between.

The V gene is TRBV5-4, the J gene TRBJ2-3, with D perhaps TRBD1 (6 bases). Germline assignment: CDR1 SGHNT and CDR2 YYREEE (reference sequence). The CDR3 is 15 residues long. Trimming pared 4 bases from V and 2 bases from J, leaving 14 bases between. The CDR3 DNA reads as TGTGCCAGCAGCGCGGACAGCCCTTACACAGATACGCAGTATTTT. This sequence encodes CASSADSPYTDTQYF.

V and J are TRBV29-1 and TRBJ1-1; TRBD1 aligns across 7 bases. The junction had 6 bases not matched to a gene; V was cut back by 5 bases and J by 3 bases. The CDR3 length is 13 residues. In germline, CDR1 is SQVTM, CDR2 ANQGSEA. CDR3 DNA: TGCAGCGTTACTGACAGGGCGGACACTGAAGCTTTCTTT. The encoded protein is CSVTDRADTEAFF.

This clone was seen just once. The chain carries TRBV27 and TRBJ2-7, with 10 nucleotides matching TRBD2. In germline, CDR1 is MNHEY, CDR2 SMNVEV (reference sequence). Trimming took 6 bases from V and 3 from J; bases not matched to a gene: 11. The CDR3 covers 16 residues. The CDR3 bases are TGTGCCAGCAGCTTCGTCAAGGCTAGCGGGAGCTACGAGCAGTACTTC. It encodes CASSFVKASGSYEQYF.

On this clone itself: Other DNA sequences in the same sample also yield this CDR3. The rearrangement joins TRBV18 to TRBJ1-1; tentative D call: TRBD1 (6 bases). The CDR3 extends over 13 amino acids. V lost 2 bases to trimming and J lost 5 bases, with 9 bases between them. Germline V gene data show CDR1 as KGHSH and CDR2 as LQKENI. CDR3: CASSPRTVTEAFF. The CDR3 bases are TGTGCCAGCTCACCAAGGACAGTGACTGAAGCTTTCTTT.

In this sample, this clone turned up a few times. CDR3 bases: TGTGCCAGCAGCCAAGATGGGGGTCGGCTACCAGCTTTCTTT. Amino acids: CASSQDGGRLPAFF. The J gene is TRBJ1-1, the V gene TRBV14, with D perhaps matching TRBD1 (5 bases). The germline V gene encodes CDR1 SGHDN and CDR2 FVKESK. V lost 0 bases and J 10 bases, leaving 15 bases between the germline ends. The CDR3 spans 14 residues.

This sequence joins TRBV7-6 and TRBJ2-5, with TRBD1 as a possible D gene (5 bases). The germline V gene encodes CDR1 SGHVS and CDR2 FNYEAQ. V was shortened by 1 base and J by 2 bases, with 14 bases between the two germline ends. The CDR3 sequence is 16 residues long. Written as DNA, the CDR3 is TGTGCCAGCAGCTTAGTAAGCCCGACAGCTCAAGAGACCCAGTACTTC. Translated: CASSLVSPTAQETQYF.

Points on this clone: This same CDR3 is encoded by further DNA sequences in the sample. The chain combines TRBV6-1 with TRBJ2-7; possible D gene TRBD2, 7 bases. CDR1 MNHNS and CDR2 SASEGT come from the germline V gene. The CDR3 contains 14 residues. V was shortened by 8 bases and J by 1 base, with 15 bases between the two germline ends. This CDR3 reads CASSDRRGSYEQYF. The CDR3 nucleotides read TGTGCCAGCTCCGACAGGCGGGGGTCCTACGAGCAGTACTTC.

The J gene is TRBJ2-7, the V gene TRBV5-1; TRBD2 agrees at 7 bases. The CDR3 runs to 15 residues. Trimming took 0 bases from V and 4 from J; bases not matched to a gene: 7. Germline V gives CDR1 SGHRS, CDR2 YFSETQ. The CDR3 protein is CASSLALGGRYEQYF. CDR3 bases: TGCGCCAGCAGCTTGGCCTTGGGAGGGCGGTACGAGCAGTACTTC.

V is TRBV9 and J is TRBJ2-5; 9 bases are shared with TRBD1. The ends lost 3 bases at V and 5 bases at J; junction bases unmatched: 11. Germline V CDR1 and CDR2: SGDLS, YYNGEE. The CDR3 has 16 amino acids. CDR3 loop: CASSEGVGQGLETQYF. CDR3 sequence (DNA): TGTGCCAGCAGCGAGGGGGTGGGACAGGGACTGGAGACCCAGTACTTC. Looking up the rest from reference TRBV9 and TRBJ2-5 gives the full variable domain: DSGVTQTPKHLITATGQRVTLRCSPRSGDLSVYWYQQSLDQGLQFLIQYYNGEERAKGNILERFSAQQFPDLHSELNLSSLELGDSALYFCASSEGVGQGLETQYFGPGTRLLVL.

This chain connects TRBV28 to TRBJ1-5; a weak D match, TRBD1 (6 bases). This CDR3 is built from 13 residues. The V gene lost 5 bases and the J gene lost 4 bases, with 9 bases spanning the gap. Germline V gene lookup returns CDR1 MDHEN and CDR2 SYDVKM. CDR3 nucleotides: TGTGCCAGCAGTGACACAGGGAATCAGCCCCAGCATTTT. It is translated as CASSDTGNQPQHF.

The gene calls are TRBV7-2 and TRBJ2-3, with D uncertain. The CDR3 is 12 residues long. Trimming removed 5 bases from V and 6 bases from J, with 9 bases in between. CDR1 is SGHTA and CDR2 is FQGNSA in the germline V gene. CDR3 coding DNA: TGTGCCAGCAGCGTGGATTTGGATACGCAGTATTTT. Protein sequence: CASSVDLDTQYF. The whole variable domain, filled in from reference TRBV7-2 and TRBJ2-3, reads GAGVSQSPSNKVTEKGKDVELRCDPISGHTALYWYRQSLGQGLEFLIYFQGNSAPDKSGLPSDRFSAERTGGSVSTLTIQRTQQEDSAVYLCASSVDLDTQYFGPGTRLTVL.

CDR3 coding DNA: TGCGCCAGCAGGGCCGGGACAGGAGGATATGGCTACACCTTC. It is translated as CASRAGTGGYGYTF. V is TRBV5-1 and J is TRBJ1-2, with 8 bases aligning to TRBD1. V lost 5 bases, J lost 5 bases, and 8 bases stayed unmatched. The CDR3 totals 14 residues. Germline-derived CDR1 and CDR2 are SGHRS and YFSETQ.

V gene TRBV4-2 combines with J gene TRBJ1-4, with D perhaps matching TRBD1 (5 bases). Germline lookup yields CDR1 LGHNA and CDR2 YNFKEQ. Trimming shortened V by 0 bases and J by 3 bases, and 8 bases separated the two germline ends. The CDR3 length is 15 residues. The CDR3: CASSQDGQSNEKLFF. The CDR3 DNA sequence: TGTGCCAGCAGCCAAGACGGACAATCTAATGAAAAACTGTTTTTT.